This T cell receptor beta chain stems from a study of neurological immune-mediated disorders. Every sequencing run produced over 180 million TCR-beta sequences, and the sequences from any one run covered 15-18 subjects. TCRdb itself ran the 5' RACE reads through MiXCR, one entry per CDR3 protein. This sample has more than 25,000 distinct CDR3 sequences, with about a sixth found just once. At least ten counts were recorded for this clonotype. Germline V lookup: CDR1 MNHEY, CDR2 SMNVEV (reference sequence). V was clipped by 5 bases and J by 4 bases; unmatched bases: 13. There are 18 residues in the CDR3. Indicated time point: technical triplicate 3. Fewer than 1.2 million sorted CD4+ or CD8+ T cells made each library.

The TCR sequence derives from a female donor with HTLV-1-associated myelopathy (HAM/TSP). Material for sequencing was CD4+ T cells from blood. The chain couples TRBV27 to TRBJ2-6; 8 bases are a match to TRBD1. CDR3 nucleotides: TGTGCCAGCAGTCTCTCGGGGACAGGAGCTGACGGGGCCAACGTCCTGACTTTC. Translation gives CASSLSGTGADGANVLTF.